This T cell receptor (beta chain) emerged from a study of beta chain features in type 1 diabetes. What was sequenced were expressed TCRB transcripts, since all of the isolated RNA had been reverse transcribed. The table came from immunoSEQ multiplex PCR; TCRdb's copy has only in-frame clones and leaves some out. Of around 250,000 clones in the sample, roughly 13% are singletons; the top ten hold around 0.03%. Germline CDR1 SNHLY, CDR2 FYNNEI. V gave up 10 bases and J gave up 5 bases; unmatched junction bases: 15. This CDR3 region has 17 residues. The sample holds a few counts of this clone. The chain employs TRBV2 and TRBJ2-3, with 13 nucleotides matching TRBD2. Sequenced material: naive CD4+ T cells from blood. This receptor was identified in a woman aged 35 to 49 in good health. The CDR3: CAKRLSTGTSGEDTQYF. CDR3 bases: TGTGCCAAACGATTATCTACCGGGACTAGCGGGGAAGATACGCAGTATTTT.